One and the same sample provided the 2 T cell receptor beta chains below, sequenced in a study of siplizumab effects on memory and regulatory T cells. Generated by immunoSEQ multiplex PCR, the TCRdb table keeps only in-frame clones and is missing some. The sample has some 97,000 clones; 94% are singletons. The sample consisted of non-Treg CD4+ T cells sorted from blood. The receptors stem from a human donor in good health.

The gene calls are TRBV27 and TRBJ2-2, with TRBD1 identical over 10 bases. The CDR3 has 15 amino acids. The J segment lost 4 bases and the V segment lost 6 bases, leaving 5 bases of the junction unmatched. Germline assignment: CDR1 MNHEY and CDR2 SMNVEV (reference sequence). CDR3 protein: CASSPDRGVTGELFF. CDR3 bases: TGTGCCAGCAGCCCGGACAGGGGGGTCACCGGGGAGCTGTTTTTT.

The chain uses TRBV6-6 and TRBJ2-5; TRBD2 aligns across 8 bases. Germline CDR1 and CDR2: MNHNY and SVGAGI (reference sequence). The CDR3 has 15 residues. The ends lost 7 bases at V and 5 bases at J; junction bases unmatched: 12. The CDR3 sequence is CASNLPGLGGETQYF. The CDR3 DNA follows: TGTGCCAGCAATTTACCGGGACTAGGAGGGGAGACCCAGTACTTC.